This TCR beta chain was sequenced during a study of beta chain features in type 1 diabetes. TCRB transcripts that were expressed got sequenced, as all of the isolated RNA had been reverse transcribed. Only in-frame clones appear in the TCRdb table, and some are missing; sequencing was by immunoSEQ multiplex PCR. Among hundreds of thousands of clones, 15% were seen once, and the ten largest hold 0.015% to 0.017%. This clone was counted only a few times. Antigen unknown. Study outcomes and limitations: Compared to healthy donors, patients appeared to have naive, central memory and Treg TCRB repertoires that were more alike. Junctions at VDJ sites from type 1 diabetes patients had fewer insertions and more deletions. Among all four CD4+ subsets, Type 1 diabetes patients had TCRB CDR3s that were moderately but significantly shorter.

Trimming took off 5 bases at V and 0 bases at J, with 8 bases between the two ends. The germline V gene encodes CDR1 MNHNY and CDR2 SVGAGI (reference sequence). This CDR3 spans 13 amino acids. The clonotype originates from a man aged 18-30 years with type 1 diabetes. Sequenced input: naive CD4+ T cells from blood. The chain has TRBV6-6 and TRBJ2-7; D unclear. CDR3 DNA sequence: TGTGCCAGCAGTCTGGCAACCTCCTACGAGCAGTACTTC. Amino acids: CASSLATSYEQYF.